Presented here are 6 T cell receptor beta chains from one specimen sequenced in a study of human T cells and chemical hapten exposure. TCRdb processed the RACE reads anew with MiXCR; each CDR3 protein has one entry. Of about 51,000 distinct CDR3 sequences listed, approximately 9.8% are singletons. Time point specified: pre-sensitization, week 0. The treatment is: therapeutic diphenylcyclopropenone sensitization with weekly scalp DPC. Source: whole blood, taken in connection with sensitization to the hapten diphenylcyclopropenone (DPC). These receptors all stem from a woman in her thirties or forties with alopecia areata. Some clones in this sample may be carry-over from other donors' samples.

The rearrangement uses TRBV28 and TRBJ2-3; D ambiguous. V was pared by 4 bases and J by 8 bases, with 7 bases between. Germline V gene sequence: CDR1 MDHEN, CDR2 SYDVKM. The CDR3 has 11 residues. This chain's CDR3 is CASSSRVTQYF. The DNA for the CDR3 is TGTGCCAGCAGTTCCCGTGTTACGCAGTATTTT. The complete variable domain, with remaining parts taken from reference TRBV28 and TRBJ2-3, reads DVKVTQSSRYLVKRTGEKVFLECVQDMDHENMFWYRQDPGLGLRLIYFSYDVKMKEKGDIPEGYSVSREKKERFSLILESASTNQTSMYLCASSSRVTQYFGPGTRLTVL.

The gene calls are TRBV20-1 and TRBJ1-2; weak D call: TRBD1 (5 bases). Trimming removed 6 bases at V and 2 bases at J, with 22 bases between. The CDR3 is 16 residues long. The germline V gene encodes CDR1 DFQATT and CDR2 SNEGSKA (reference sequence). This CDR3 is CSASHYRGEGNYGYTF. Here the CDR3 DNA reads TGCAGTGCCAGCCATTACCGGGGCGAGGGCAACTATGGCTACACCTTC.

A remark on this clonotype: A much larger clone sits a single nucleotide away, making a read error possible. The chain links TRBV5-1 to TRBJ1-1; a possible D gene is TRBD1 (5 bases). The germline gives CDR1 SGHRS, CDR2 YFSETQ. This CDR3 spans 16 amino acids. The CDR3 here is CASSSRLQGRNIEAFF. CDR3 sequence (DNA): TGCGCCAGCAGCTCCCGCCTCCAGGGTAGAAACATTGAAGCTTTCTTT. Full variable domain (rest looked up from reference TRBV5-1 and TRBJ1-1): KAGVTQTPRYLIKTRGQQVTLSCSPISGHRSVSWYQQTPGQGLQFLFEYFSETQRNKGNFPGRFSGRQFSNSRSEMNVSTLELGDSALYLCASSSRLQGRNIEAFFGQGTRLTVV.

Many counts were recorded for this clonotype. The J gene is TRBJ2-5, the V gene TRBV20-1; a weak D match, TRBD2 (6 bases). Trimming took off 2 bases at V and 1 base at J, with 17 bases between the two ends. The CDR3 contains 16 residues. Germline V lookup: CDR1 DFQATT, CDR2 SNEGSKA (reference sequence). The CDR3 nucleotides read TGCAGTGCTAGAACCCCGTGGCGGGGTCTCCAAGAGACCCAGTACTTC. Its translation: CSARTPWRGLQETQYF.

This clonotype occurred many times. This chain joins TRBV7-6 and TRBJ2-5, with D tentatively TRBD2 (7 bases). V dropped 5 bases and J dropped 5 bases, with 21 bases sitting between them. Germline CDR1 SGHVS, CDR2 FNYEAQ. This CDR3 spans 16 amino acids. CDR3 sequence: CASSPGGGRGWETQYF. Written as DNA, the CDR3 is TGTGCCAGCAGCCCGGGGGGCGGGCGAGGATGGGAGACCCAGTACTTC.

This clonotype has a handful of counts. V gene TRBV30 combines with J gene TRBJ1-2, with 7 bases lining up with TRBD1. The germline CDR1 and CDR2 sequences are GTSNPN and SVGIG (reference sequence). The CDR3 consists of 13 residues. J lost 8 bases, V lost 4 bases, and 10 bases had no gene match. The CDR3 DNA is TGTGCCTGGAATCGACAGGGAACAGGGGGCTACACCTTC. Protein: CAWNRQGTGGYTF. Variable domain in full (rest from reference TRBV30 and TRBJ1-2): SQTIHQWPATLVQPVGSPLSLECTVEGTSNPNLYWYRQAAGRGLQLLFYSVGIGQISSEVPQNLSASRPQDRQFILSSKKLLLSDSGFYLCAWNRQGTGGYTFGSGTRLTVV.